The sequence of this T cell receptor beta chain was determined in a study of vaccination and CD4 T cells after COVID-19. Whole-study context: At a median approximately 99 days (range 35 to 161) after diagnosis, post-COVID samples were drawn.

Trimming took 0 bases from V and 5 from J, leaving 7 bases between them. Germline V gene sequence: CDR1 MNHEY, CDR2 SVGAGI. CDR3 length equals 13 residues. Treatment described: roughly 10-day PBMC culture with coronavirus spike peptide pools or control peptides (ViraFEST assay). This clonotype is a singleton in its sample. Its antigen is unknown. The Oncomine TCR Beta short-read assay was what sequenced the DNA obtained from cultured CD4+ T cells. One entry per CDR3 protein, called by TCRdb with MiXCR from the PCR reads. The profile shows approximately 21,000 distinct CDR3 sequences, less than 65% of them singletons.

This rearrangement joins TRBV6-5 to TRBJ1-2; weak D call: TRBD1 (6 bases). This clonotype was obtained from a human donor who received a COVID-19 vaccine. The specimen was CD4+ T cells from blood, cultured in vitro, collected after SARS-CoV-2 vaccination. CDR3 nucleotides: TGTGCCAGCAGTTACTCGGACAGTTATGGCTACACCTTC. This codes for CASSYSDSYGYTF.